The clone carrying this T cell receptor beta chain was seen only a few times. The antigen is undetermined. This record belongs to a study of early T cells in non-severe SARS-CoV-2 infection. Turning to the study itself: Bulk RNA from unsorted whole blood was sequenced; chains were unpaired. Study-level findings and limits: Database matching using VDJdb favored anti-spike CD8 responses, with private and CD4 specificities left missing.

The ends lost 3 bases at V and 6 bases at J; junction bases unmatched: 10. This CDR3 has 15 residues. From germline, CDR1 is KGHSH and CDR2 LQKENI. Attachment of unique molecular identifiers was made to individual cDNA molecules. Via MiXCR, TCRdb re-called the 5' RACE reads, giving one row per CDR3 protein. The sample yields roughly 40,000 distinct CDR3 sequences, about 7% seen once. Material: whole blood. The TCR originated in an adult who was a healthcare worker with PCR-confirmed SARS-CoV-2 infection or an uninfected control (not recorded which). V usage is TRBV18 and J usage is TRBJ1-2, with 7 bases fitting TRBD1. CDR3 sequence (DNA): TGTGCCAGCTCACCCAGACAGGGAAAGGGCGATGGCTACACCTTC. Its protein product is CASSPRQGKGDGYTF.